This note documents a single T cell receptor beta chain sequence. The data were taken from a study of T cell changes during pregnancy in multiple sclerosis. Generated by immunoSEQ multiplex PCR, the TCRdb table keeps only in-frame clones and is missing some. The sample lists under 65,000 clones, about 90% occurring once. The CDR3 is 17 residues long. The V end lost 3 bases, the J end lost 9 bases, and 24 bases lay between the germline ends. CDR1 is MNHNS and CDR2 is SASEGT in the germline V gene. The genes are TRBV6-1 and TRBJ1-5; tentatively, D is TRBD1 (5 bases). This specimen consisted of CD4+ T cells from peripheral blood mononuclear cells, obtained in the third trimester of pregnancy. The receptor comes from a female donor with multiple sclerosis, enrolled in a pregnancy study. The CDR3 sequence: CASSDDSRGRGRRPQHF. The CDR3 nucleotides are TGTGCCAGCAGTGATGACAGCCGAGGACGGGGGAGGCGGCCCCAGCATTTT.